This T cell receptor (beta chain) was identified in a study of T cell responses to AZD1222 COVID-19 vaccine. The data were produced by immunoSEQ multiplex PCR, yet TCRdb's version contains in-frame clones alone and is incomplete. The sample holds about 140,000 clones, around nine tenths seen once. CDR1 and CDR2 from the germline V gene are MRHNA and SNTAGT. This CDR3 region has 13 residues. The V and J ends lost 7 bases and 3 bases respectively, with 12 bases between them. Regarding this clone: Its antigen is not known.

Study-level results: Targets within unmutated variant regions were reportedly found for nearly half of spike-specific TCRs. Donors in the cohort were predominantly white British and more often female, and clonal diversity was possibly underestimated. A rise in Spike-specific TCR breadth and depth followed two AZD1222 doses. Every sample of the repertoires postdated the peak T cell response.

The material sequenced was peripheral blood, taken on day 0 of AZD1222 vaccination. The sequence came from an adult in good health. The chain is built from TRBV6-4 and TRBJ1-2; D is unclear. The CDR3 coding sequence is TGTGCCAGCAAGATGCAGGTGGACTATGGCTACACCTTC. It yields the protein CASKMQVDYGYTF.